This TCR beta chain appears in the sequencing data of a study of CD8+ T cells in alopecia areata. Overall study results and limits: Among patients, TCR sharing was less clear than in mice, a difference possibly due in part to HLA diversity in the patient population. Clonality was higher in lesional than normal scalp, especially in alopecia totalis/universalis. Scalp samples also yield sequences from resident alphabeta T cells of normal skin.

cDNA serving as the sequencing template came from extracted, reverse transcribed RNA. TCRdb's copy holds only in-frame clones and misses some; the assay was immunoSEQ multiplex PCR. The profile shows approximately 180,000 clones, 67% of them singletons. Peripheral blood, together with lesional scalp punch biopsies, was collected from alopecia areata patients. J was trimmed by 12 bases and V by 5 bases; bases with no gene match: 10. Germline V lookup: CDR1 MNHEY, CDR2 SMNVEV (reference sequence). This CDR3 has 14 amino acids. This clone has a single count. Antigen unknown. The sample consisted of CD8+ T cells sorted from blood, taken at week 0. The genes are TRBV27 and TRBJ1-6; 7 nucleotides agree with TRBD1. The receptor's source is a human donor with alopecia areata. The CDR3 region is CASSPWTGKIPLHF. The CDR3 DNA reads as TGTGCCAGCAGTCCCTGGACAGGAAAAATACCCCTCCACTTT.